This paragraph covers one T cell receptor beta chain sequence. What it binds is unknown. This record comes from a study of cytomegalovirus exposure and HLA in healthy donors. Looking at the study overall: The Caucasian-associated ancestry cluster contained 81% of the 398 genotyped donors.

The PCR contained 60 Vbeta and 13 Jbeta primers. Profiling relied on immunoSEQ multiplex PCR, and the TCRdb table lists in-frame clones only, not all of them. This table has around 200,000 clones, around 62% appearing once. CDR1 and CDR2 (germline): LNHDA, SQIVND (reference sequence). This CDR3 is 19 amino acids long. V shed 1 base, J shed 0 bases, and the junction held 9 bases outside the gene matches. Study-wide results and limits: Fewer N-insertions (relative to the 666-donor mean) were reportedly seen in an Asian-associated ancestry cluster in a later analysis. Upon later analysis, TCR association rates were observed to vary by HLA locus, being highest for DRB1 and lowest for HLA-C.

Specimen: PBMCs. This chain uses TRBV19 with TRBJ2-6; 7 nucleotides line up with TRBD1. This TCR was recovered from a man aged 35 to 55 in good health and CMV-seronegative. CDR3 sequence: CASSIAPTGLFSGANVLTF. The CDR3 DNA follows: TGTGCCAGTAGTATAGCACCGACAGGGCTTTTCTCTGGGGCCAACGTCCTGACTTTC.